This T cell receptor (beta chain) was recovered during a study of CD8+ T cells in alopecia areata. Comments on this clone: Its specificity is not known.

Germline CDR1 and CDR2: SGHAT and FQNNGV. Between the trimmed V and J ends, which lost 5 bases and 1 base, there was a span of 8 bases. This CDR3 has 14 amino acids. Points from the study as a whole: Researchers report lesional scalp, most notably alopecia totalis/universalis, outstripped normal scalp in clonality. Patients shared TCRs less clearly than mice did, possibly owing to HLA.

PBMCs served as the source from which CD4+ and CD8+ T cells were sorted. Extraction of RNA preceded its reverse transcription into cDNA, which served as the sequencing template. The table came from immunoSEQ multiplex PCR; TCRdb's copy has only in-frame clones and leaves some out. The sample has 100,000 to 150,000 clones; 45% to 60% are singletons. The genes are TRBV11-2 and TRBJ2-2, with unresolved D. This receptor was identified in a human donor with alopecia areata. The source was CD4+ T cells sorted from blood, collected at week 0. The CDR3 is CASSPNWNTGELFF. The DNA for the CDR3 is TGTGCCAGCAGCCCGAATTGGAACACCGGGGAGCTGTTTTTT.